This is a list of T cell receptor beta chains from one sample in a study of OX40 agonist ivuxolimab in advanced cancers. The repertoire was sequenced with immunoSEQ multiplex PCR; TCRdb's copy has only in-frame clones and lacks some. Here the sample spans just over 40,000 clones, more than 75% being singletons. The material was CD4+ or CD8+ T cells sorted from blood, obtained in a trial of the OX40 agonist ivuxolimab. These receptors all come from an adult with an advanced solid tumor such as melanoma, head and neck, liver or kidney cancer. Both conserved end residues are part of each CDR3. A D gene is named only where the DNA matches it firmly. Rows may omit the clone size; those that give it use once, few, many or a size class.

J: TRBJ1-6; D: NA; size: NA; V: TRBV27; DNA: TGTGCCAGCAGTCTGAGCTCAGCACCTTATAATTCACCCCTCCACTTT; CDR3: CASSLSSAPYNSPLHF
J: TRBJ2-2; D: NA; size: NA; V: TRBV27; DNA: TGTGCCAGCAACAGGGACTCGAACACCGGGGAGCTGTTTTTT; CDR3: CASNRDSNTGELFF
J: TRBJ2-1; D: NA; size: NA; V: TRBV27; DNA: TGTGCCAGCAGTTTAGGCTTAAACAATGAGCAGTTCTTC; CDR3: CASSLGLNNEQFF
J: TRBJ2-4; D: NA; size: NA; V: TRBV27; DNA: TGTGCCAGCAGTATCGGGGTAGCCAAAAACATTCAGTACTTC; CDR3: CASSIGVAKNIQYF
J: TRBJ1-1; D: NA; size: NA; V: TRBV7-2; DNA: TGTGCCAGCAGCTTAAACTTTCTTGGGGTAGGGGCTGAAGCTTTCTTT; CDR3: CASSLNFLGVGAEAFF
J: TRBJ2-1; D: NA; size: NA; V: TRBV4-1; DNA: TGCGCCAGCAGCCATGTAGGGGTTGAGCAGTTCTTC; CDR3: CASSHVGVEQFF
J: TRBJ2-2; D: NA; size: NA; V: TRBV6-4; DNA: TGTGCCAGCAGTTATAGGTTGAACACCGGGGAGCTGTTTTTT; CDR3: CASSYRLNTGELFF
J: TRBJ2-1; D: NA; size: NA; V: TRBV7-3; DNA: TGTGCCAGCAGCTTCGGACTTATGGGTGAGCAGTTCTTC; CDR3: CASSFGLMGEQFF
J: TRBJ2-5; D: TRBD2; size: NA; V: TRBV7-8; DNA: TGTGCCAGCAGCCCAGGGAGCGGGAACCAAGAGACCCAGTACTTC; CDR3: CASSPGSGNQETQYF
J: TRBJ1-3; D: NA; size: NA; V: TRBV9; DNA: TGTGCCAGCAGCGAGGGGGGAAACACCATATATTTT; CDR3: CASSEGGNTIYF
J: TRBJ2-1; D: TRBD2; size: NA; V: TRBV4-2; DNA: TGTGCCAGCAGCCAAGAGTCCCGGTGGACTAGGCTCGGTCAGATGAATGAGCAGTTCTTC; CDR3: CASSQESRWTRLGQMNEQFF
J: TRBJ2-3; D: NA; size: NA; V: TRBV27; DNA: TGTGCCAGCAGTCTTCAACAGGGAGATGAGATGGATACGCAGTATTTT; CDR3: CASSLQQGDEMDTQYF
J: TRBJ1-5; D: NA; size: NA; V: TRBV4-1; DNA: TGCGCCAGCAGCCTCATAACAGGATCCAATCAGCCCCAGCATTTT; CDR3: CASSLITGSNQPQHF
J: TRBJ1-1; D: NA; size: NA; V: TRBV7-9; DNA: TGTGCCACAACCCCAGGGCCGGGACCCGAAGCTTTCTTT; CDR3: CATTPGPGPEAFF
J: TRBJ2-1; D: NA; size: NA; V: TRBV19; DNA: TGTGCCAGTACCTGGGCCCCATACAATGAGCAGTTCTTC; CDR3: CASTWAPYNEQFF
J: TRBJ1-5; D: NA; size: NA; V: TRBV9; DNA: TGTGCCAGCAGCGGGGCCGGGAATCAGCCCCAGCATTTT; CDR3: CASSGAGNQPQHF
J: TRBJ2-7; D: NA; size: large; V: TRBV21-1; DNA: TGTGCCAGCAGCAATTACAGGGTATCCTACGAGCAGTACTTC; CDR3: CASSNYRVSYEQYF
J: TRBJ2-3; D: NA; size: NA; V: TRBV14; DNA: TGTGCCAGCAGCCAAGATCGGGGGGCGGGGAGCACAGATACGCAGTATTTT; CDR3: CASSQDRGAGSTDTQYF
J: TRBJ2-1; D: NA; size: NA; V: TRBV9; DNA: TGTGCCAGCAGCGTAGTTGGAGTAGAAAGGGACAATGAGCAGTTCTTC; CDR3: CASSVVGVERDNEQFF
J: TRBJ2-7; D: NA; size: NA; V: TRBV10-3; DNA: TGTGCCATCAGTGAGTCGAACGACTTATCCTCCTACGAGCAGTACTTC; CDR3: CAISESNDLSSYEQYF
J: TRBJ2-7; D: NA; size: NA; V: TRBV4-1; DNA: TGCGCCAGCAGCCAAGAGGTAACGGACTCCTACGAGCAGTACTTC; CDR3: CASSQEVTDSYEQYF
J: TRBJ1-2; D: NA; size: NA; V: TRBV5-5; DNA: TGTGCCAGCAGCCGCGAGCAACCCTACTATGGCTACACCTTC; CDR3: CASSREQPYYGYTF
J: TRBJ2-7; D: NA; size: NA; V: TRBV5-4; DNA: TGTGCCAGCAGCTTGGACCTCGGAACCTACGAGCAGTACTTC; CDR3: CASSLDLGTYEQYF
J: TRBJ2-5; D: TRBD1; size: NA; V: TRBV5-6; DNA: TGTGCCAGCAGCTTGGACCTACGGGACAGACAAGAGACCCAGTACTTC; CDR3: CASSLDLRDRQETQYF
J: TRBJ1-1; D: NA; size: NA; V: TRBV19; DNA: TGTGCCAGTAGTTTAAGGGCAGACACTGAAGCTTTCTTT; CDR3: CASSLRADTEAFF
J: TRBJ2-2; D: NA; size: medium-sized; V: TRBV7-9; DNA: TGTGCCAGCAGCCCCGGGACAAGCGGGGAGCTGTTTTTT; CDR3: CASSPGTSGELFF
J: TRBJ2-7; D: NA; size: NA; V: TRBV27; DNA: TGTGCCAGCAGTAATACCTGGGGGGCTAGCTCCTACGAGCAGTACTTC; CDR3: CASSNTWGASSYEQYF
J: TRBJ2-7; D: NA; size: NA; V: TRBV12-5; DNA: TGTGCTAGTGGTCTTAGACTCTACGAGCAGTACTTC; CDR3: CASGLRLYEQYF
J: TRBJ2-7; D: NA; size: NA; V: TRBV11-2; DNA: TGTGCCAGCAGGAGGGCAGGGCTCTCCTACGAGCAGTACTTC; CDR3: CASRRAGLSYEQYF
J: TRBJ1-2; D: TRBD1; size: many; V: TRBV5-4; DNA: TGTGCCAGCAGCCCCGTTCCGGTGACAGGGTTCAACTATGGCTACACCTTC; CDR3: CASSPVPVTGFNYGYTF
J: TRBJ1-2; D: TRBD1; size: medium-sized; V: TRBV29-1; DNA: TGCAGCGTTGAAGCCGCCGGGACAGGGTTGAAAGGCTACACCTTC; CDR3: CSVEAAGTGLKGYTF
J: TRBJ1-1; D: NA; size: NA; V: TRBV6-6; DNA: TGTGCCAGCAGTTATCACCAGGGATTGAACACTGAAGCTTTCTTT; CDR3: CASSYHQGLNTEAFF
J: TRBJ1-1; D: NA; size: NA; V: TRBV7-9; DNA: TGTGCCAGCAGCGTAGCCCCGCTAATGAACACTGAAGCTTTCTTT; CDR3: CASSVAPLMNTEAFF
J: TRBJ1-1; D: NA; size: once; V: TRBV4-3; DNA: TGCGCCAGCAGCCAAGGAGGACCGCTGAACACTGAAGCTTTCTTT; CDR3: CASSQGGPLNTEAFF
J: TRBJ2-1; D: TRBD2; size: NA; V: TRBV6-6; DNA: TGTGCCACCTCAGGCGGGGGGGGCGCAAATGAGCAGTTCTTC; CDR3: CATSGGGGANEQFF
J: TRBJ2-2; D: NA; size: NA; V: TRBV5-1; DNA: TGCGCCAGCAGCATGACAGCTAGCACCGGGGAGCTGTTTTTT; CDR3: CASSMTASTGELFF
J: TRBJ2-7; D: TRBD1; size: NA; V: TRBV7-9; DNA: TGTGCCAGCAGCTCAGTGGGGACCCCGGGACAGTACTCCTACGAGCAGTACTTC; CDR3: CASSSVGTPGQYSYEQYF
J: TRBJ2-7; D: NA; size: NA; V: TRBV27; DNA: TGTGCCAGCAGTTTTAATGGGGGGGCCGAGCAGTACTTC; CDR3: CASSFNGGAEQYF
J: TRBJ1-1; D: TRBD1; size: NA; V: TRBV9; DNA: TGTGCCAGCAGCCCAGGGGGGGGCGTGGGCACTGAAGCTTTCTTT; CDR3: CASSPGGGVGTEAFF
J: TRBJ1-1; D: NA; size: few; V: TRBV9; DNA: TGTGCCAGCAGCGTATCGGCCTGGACTGAAGCTTTCTTT; CDR3: CASSVSAWTEAFF
J: TRBJ1-5; D: TRBD1; size: NA; V: TRBV4-3; DNA: TGCGCCAGCAGCACAGGGGTTCGTAATCAGCCCCAGCATTTT; CDR3: CASSTGVRNQPQHF
J: TRBJ1-1; D: NA; size: NA; V: TRBV19; DNA: TGTGCCAGTTCCCTCGGTCCCAGGGAAGCTTTCTTT; CDR3: CASSLGPREAFF
J: TRBJ2-7; D: TRBD2; size: NA; V: TRBV19; DNA: TGTGCCAGTAGTCTCCGAGCGGGGGTGCGGGAGCAGTACTTC; CDR3: CASSLRAGVREQYF
J: TRBJ2-7; D: NA; size: NA; V: TRBV27; DNA: TGTGCCAGCAGTTTCCAGGGTCCTACCTACGAGCAGTACTTC; CDR3: CASSFQGPTYEQYF
J: TRBJ2-1; D: NA; size: NA; V: TRBV13; DNA: TGTGCCAGCAGTTTACGTGCAGGGGACAATGAGCAGTTCTTC; CDR3: CASSLRAGDNEQFF
J: TRBJ2-7; D: NA; size: NA; V: TRBV30; DNA: TGTGCCTGGAGTGTAGGAGCGGGCCGCTACGAGCAGTACTTC; CDR3: CAWSVGAGRYEQYF
J: TRBJ2-7; D: TRBD1; size: NA; V: TRBV4-3; DNA: TGCGCCAGCAGCCAACGAGGGACAGGGTACGACGAGCAGTACTTC; CDR3: CASSQRGTGYDEQYF
J: TRBJ2-1; D: NA; size: NA; V: TRBV25-1; DNA: TGTGCCAGCGGAGAATACAATGAGCAGTTCTTC; CDR3: CASGEYNEQFF
J: TRBJ2-1; D: NA; size: NA; V: TRBV9; DNA: TGTGCCAGCAGCTTCACCCTGGGGGCGGGGATTTACAATGAGCAGTTCTTC; CDR3: CASSFTLGAGIYNEQFF
J: TRBJ2-1; D: TRBD2; size: NA; V: TRBV14; DNA: TGTGCCAGCACCCTGCGACTAGCGGGAAGCGAGCAGTTCTTC; CDR3: CASTLRLAGSEQFF
J: TRBJ2-7; D: NA; size: NA; V: TRBV21-1; DNA: TGTGCCAGCAGCGTAGAACCTCCCTGGCGGGGCCCTTCCTACGAGCAGTACTTC; CDR3: CASSVEPPWRGPSYEQYF
J: TRBJ2-1; D: NA; size: NA; V: TRBV6-1; DNA: TGTGCCAGCATACGCGGTTACAATGAGCAGTTCTTC; CDR3: CASIRGYNEQFF
J: TRBJ1-2; D: TRBD1; size: NA; V: TRBV10-3; DNA: TGTGCCATCAGTGATTCGGACAGGGGTGGCTACACCTTC; CDR3: CAISDSDRGGYTF
J: TRBJ1-5; D: TRBD1; size: NA; V: TRBV4-1; DNA: TGCGCCAGCAGCCAAGTCGAACTGGGACAGGGGAACAATCAGCCCCAGCATTTT; CDR3: CASSQVELGQGNNQPQHF
J: TRBJ2-7; D: TRBD2; size: NA; V: TRBV7-3; DNA: TGTGCCAGCAGCCCGTGGACTAGCGGGAGGTCAGACGAGCAGTACTTC; CDR3: CASSPWTSGRSDEQYF